This TCR beta chain was recovered during a study of cytomegalovirus exposure and HLA in healthy donors. Vbeta (60) and Jbeta (13) primers were used in the PCR. Sequenced by immunoSEQ multiplex PCR; TCRdb stores in-frame clones only, minus some. The data show about 180,000 clones, 76% seen once. Germline CDR1 and CDR2: LGHNA and YNFKEQ. Trimming cost V 1 base and J 8 bases; bases outside gene matches: 7. The CDR3 contains 16 residues. This TCR was sampled from a man aged 18 to 35 in good health and CMV-seronegative. Sequenced: PBMCs. V gene TRBV4-2 combines with J gene TRBJ1-4; 10 bases fit TRBD1. This CDR3 is CASSQATDRGWEKLFF. The CDR3 DNA is TGTGCCAGCAGCCAAGCTACGGACAGGGGGTGGGAAAAACTGTTTTTT.